This T cell receptor (beta chain) was captured in a study of T cells in Graves' hyperthyroidism and ophthalmopathy (dated 2019 in TCRdb). Regarding the research as a whole: Peripheral blood samples were taken at initial diagnosis, before any treatment was given. To identify TCR V-J signatures that set the groups apart, the researchers used a discovery cohort of 100 patients, made up of 43 with Graves' ophthalmopathy and 55 to 65 with stable Graves' hyperthyroidism. Whether ophthalmopathy could be predicted prospectively was tested in an independent validation cohort made up of roughly 19 hyperthyroidism patients plus 17 patients who later progressed to ophthalmopathy. The 75 to 100 discovery patients were randomly split 7:3 into training and test sets. Thyroid tissue and blood T-cell repertoires from six Graves' hyperthyroidism patients were also compared in the study. After sampling, hyperthyroidism patients received methimazole starting at 30 mg daily, and ophthalmopathy patients received high-dose intravenous methylprednisolone. TCR Vbeta CDR3 sequencing of around 130 peripheral blood samples (43 ophthalmopathy, 75 to 80 hyperthyroidism and approximately 17 progressor patients) is reported in the paper. What the authors observed across the whole study: Sample size was not statistically predetermined, and investigators were not blinded to group allocation. Blood samples also contained most of the expanded thyroid clonotypes (frequency above 0.001), which suggests that blood repertoires may reflect thyroid immune responses. In validation, progression to ophthalmopathy was predicted by the model with nearly 71% sensitivity and nearly 75% specificity, a median of around 5.9 months before onset. A 13 V-J signature model separated ophthalmopathy from stable hyperthyroidism, with over 85% sensitivity and 81% to 83% specificity in cross-validation and 80%/75% in testing.

Many counts were recorded for this clonotype. Its antigen is not yet known. Qualities for individual bases were not recorded, and no much larger clone is one base off. TCR beta CDR3 regions were amplified from RNA transcripts. The TCR CDR3 was subjected to a first round of RT-PCR using the HTBI primer set and the Qiagen OneStep RT-PCR kit. Libraries were constructed in a second round of multiplex PCR, after which size selection and purification were performed. Libraries were sequenced paired-end with 100 bp reads on an Illumina HiSeq2000. For the original study's pipeline: Raw data were processed with SOAPnuke, discarding reads with adapters, uncalled bases, mean Phred below 15, or no exact constant-primer or identifier match. COPE v1.2.5 was used to merge high-quality paired reads, and clonotypes were defined as unique nucleotide sequences. Clonotypes were aligned to IMGT TRBV, TRBD and TRBJ reference segments using MiTCR v1.1. Analysis was restricted to V-J combinations with a frequency above 0.0001, which covered just over 98% of repertoires. The TCS score was defined as F50 (clonal expansion) divided by E x V (chaos), with BLOSUM62-based TCRdist calculated between CDR3 peptides within each V-J. Welch's t-statistics and random forest reduced around 510 V-J features to 10 to 15, which were used in a naive Bayes classifier (R e1071). TCRdb's own reprocessing of the public reads used fastp at Q25 and MiXCR and kept productive beta chains. Entries that share a CDR3 protein sequence are merged under the most common genes and DNA. TCRdb, not the authors, supplied the V and J calls. This sample lists hundreds of thousands of distinct CDR3 sequences; more than 12% were detected once. Clones ranked in the top ten supply approximately 29% of the sample.

A patient counted as having stable Graves' hyperthyroidism if no progression to ophthalmopathy occurred over 18 months of follow-up. Hyperthyroidism patients were newly diagnosed, had a disease duration of under 2 months, and were aged 18 to 65 years. Patients with uncontrolled infections, other autoimmune diseases, pregnancy or lactation were excluded. Diagnoses were established on the basis of clinical symptoms, serum thyroxine and TRAb, thyroid ultrasound, and orbital computed tomography. PBMCs were isolated from approximately 10 ml of fresh peripheral blood by Ficoll-Paque density gradient centrifugation. Trizol reagent was used to extract total RNA, and RNA quality was then checked on an Agilent 2100 Bioanalyzer. This TCR was recovered from a woman aged 25 to 39 with Graves' hyperthyroidism. The sequenced material came from blood.

The CDR3 has the sequence CASSQGGAGGYTF. The bases are TGTGCCAGCAGCCAAGGAGGGGCTGGGGGCTACACCTTC. The sequence is built from TRBV3-1 and TRBJ1-2, with a tentative D gene TRBD1 over 5 matching bases. The CDR3 starts with the cysteine, ends with the phenylalanine, and has 13 residues. The CDR3 DNA has 39 bases and is translated from base 1. V loses 1 base, J loses 8 bases, and the germline ends lie 11 bases apart. CDR1 and CDR2, looked up from the germline V gene (reference sequence), are LGHDT and YNNKEL.